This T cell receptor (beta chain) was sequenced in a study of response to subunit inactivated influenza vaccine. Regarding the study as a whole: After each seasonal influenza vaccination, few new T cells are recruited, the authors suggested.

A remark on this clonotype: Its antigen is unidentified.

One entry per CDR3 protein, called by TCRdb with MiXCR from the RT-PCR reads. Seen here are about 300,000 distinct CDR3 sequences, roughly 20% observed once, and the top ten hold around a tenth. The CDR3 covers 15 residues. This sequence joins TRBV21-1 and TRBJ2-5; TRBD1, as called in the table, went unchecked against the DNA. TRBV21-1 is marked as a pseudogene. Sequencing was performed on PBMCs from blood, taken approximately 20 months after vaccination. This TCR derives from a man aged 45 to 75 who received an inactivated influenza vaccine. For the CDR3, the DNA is TGTGCCAGCAGCTCACCAGGGGGACAGGGACAGACCCAGTACTTC. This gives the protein CASSSPGGQGQTQYF.